This entry concerns a single TCR beta chain. What this receptor recognizes is not known. No much larger clone is present one base from it, and per-base qualities are unavailable. V loses 2 bases at its end and J loses 0 bases; junction bases beyond the gene matches: 11. CDR1 and CDR2 are read off the germline V gene (reference sequence) as SGHKS and YYEKEE. The CDR3 holds 18 amino acids from the cysteine to the phenylalanine. Left in the record is the CDR3 DNA by itself, 54 bases read in frame from the first base. These data belong to a study of blood T cell repertoires in COVID-19 (dated by TCRdb to 2018 to 2021). Regarding the research as a whole: Samples covering the acute and convalescent phases of COVID-19 were provided by collaborators in the United States, Italy and Spain. A freely available public database, intended as a resource for researchers studying the immune response to SARS-CoV-2, is where the repertoires were released. Subjects who had been exposed to COVID-19, were actively infected with it, or had recovered from it provided the deeply sampled blood TCRbeta repertoires that made up the dataset. The material from the prospective study consisted of cDNA or gDNA derived from T cells, B-cell-depleted T cells, or PBMCs. Where available, HLA class I and class II types were taken from metadata supplied by the sample provider and were not determined by assay-based typing. The samples were drawn from two sources: the first 160 participants of the ongoing ImmuneRACE study, and 950 to 1,500 subjects contributed by 6 global collaborators. A de-identified subject ID, COVID-19 status, age in years and sex were almost always included in the sample metadata.

TCRbeta CDR3 regions were amplified from genomic DNA using the immunoSEQ Assay, a bias-controlled multiplex PCR. Concerning the study's data processing: The number of nucleated cells in each sample was estimated from the amplification of reference gene primers within the assay. To quantify the absolute abundance of each unique TCRbeta CDR3 rearrangement, sequence reads were collapsed and filtered. For each sample, productive Simpson clonality was calculated by taking the square root of Simpson's diversity index across productive rearrangements. The table comes from immuneACCESS by way of TCRdb, which keeps in-frame sequences with V and J called. Part of the clones is missing from these tables; in studies checked, under half for an unresolved V gene and the rest for unknown reasons. V and J calls and clone size are as listed in that table; D and trimming were resolved from the DNA. The sample table records some 200,000 clones; 80% of these occur just once. Of the sample, nearly 7.5% is held by the ten largest clones.

What the work shows at the level of the full study, not this receptor alone: The quantity of clinical and demographic metadata differed by source and by participant and was supplied without curation.

Participants in the prospective study were enrolled through a virtual design, were aged about 18 to 90 years, and lived in approximately 24 United States geographic areas. In the prospective study, cohorts were assigned on the basis of participant-reported clinical history obtained from a screening survey and a study questionnaire. In the prospective study, whole blood, serum and a nasopharyngeal or oropharyngeal swab were collected from each participant by mobile phlebotomists. Over an approximately 2-month period, participants in the prospective study had the option of providing additional blood draws and questionnaires. Blood samples from the prospective study were shipped frozen or at room temperature prior to DNA extraction.

The TCR sequence derives from a woman in her thirties or forties with acute COVID-19. Recombination linked TRBV5-5 to TRBJ2-1; 7 bases in between match TRBD2. Material for sequencing was PBMCs or T cells enriched from blood (not recorded which). The DNA sequence is as follows: TGTGCCAGCAGCTTTCGTTCAGGGAGACTAGCCTCCTACAATGAGCAGTTCTTC. Translation gives CASSFRSGRLASYNEQFF.